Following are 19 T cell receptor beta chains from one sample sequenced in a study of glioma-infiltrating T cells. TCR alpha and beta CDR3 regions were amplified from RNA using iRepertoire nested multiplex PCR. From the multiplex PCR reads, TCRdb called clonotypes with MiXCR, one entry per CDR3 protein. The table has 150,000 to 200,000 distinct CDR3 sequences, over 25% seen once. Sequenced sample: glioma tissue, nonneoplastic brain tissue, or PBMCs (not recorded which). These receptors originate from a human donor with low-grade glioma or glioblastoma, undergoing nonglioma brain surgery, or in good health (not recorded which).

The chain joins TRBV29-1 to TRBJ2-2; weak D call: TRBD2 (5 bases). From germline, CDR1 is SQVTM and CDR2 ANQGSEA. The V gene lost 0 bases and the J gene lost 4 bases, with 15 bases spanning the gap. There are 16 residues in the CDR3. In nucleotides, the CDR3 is TGCAGCGTTGAAGAGCCGGGGTTGTATAGCACCGGGGAGCTGTTTTTT. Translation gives CSVEEPGLYSTGELFF.

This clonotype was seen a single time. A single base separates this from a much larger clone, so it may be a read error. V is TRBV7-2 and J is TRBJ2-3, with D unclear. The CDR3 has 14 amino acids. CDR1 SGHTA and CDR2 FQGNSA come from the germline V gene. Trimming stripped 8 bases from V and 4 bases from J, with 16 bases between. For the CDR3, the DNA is TGTGCCAGCGGCCTCAGCTATACCTCAGATACGCAGTATTTT. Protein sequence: CASGLSYTSDTQYF. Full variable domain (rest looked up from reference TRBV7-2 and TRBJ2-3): GAGVSQSPSNKVTEKGKDVELRCDPISGHTALYWYRQSLGQGLEFLIYFQGNSAPDKSGLPSDRFSAERTGGSVSTLTIQRTQQEDSAVYLCASGLSYTSDTQYFGPGTRLTVL.

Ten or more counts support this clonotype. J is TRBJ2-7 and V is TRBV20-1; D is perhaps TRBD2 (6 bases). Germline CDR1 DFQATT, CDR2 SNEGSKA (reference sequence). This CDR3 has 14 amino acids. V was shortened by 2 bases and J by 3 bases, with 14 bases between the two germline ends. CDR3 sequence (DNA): TGCAGTGCTAGACCACCGGGACTGGACTACGAGCAGTACTTC. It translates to CSARPPGLDYEQYF.

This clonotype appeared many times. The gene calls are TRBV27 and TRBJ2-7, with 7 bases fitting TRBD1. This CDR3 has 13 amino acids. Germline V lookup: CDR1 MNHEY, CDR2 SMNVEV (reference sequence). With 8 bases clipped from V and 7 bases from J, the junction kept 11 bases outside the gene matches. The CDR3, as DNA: TGTGCCAGCTGGGACAAGGGGGCGCATGAGCAGTACTTC. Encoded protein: CASWDKGAHEQYF.

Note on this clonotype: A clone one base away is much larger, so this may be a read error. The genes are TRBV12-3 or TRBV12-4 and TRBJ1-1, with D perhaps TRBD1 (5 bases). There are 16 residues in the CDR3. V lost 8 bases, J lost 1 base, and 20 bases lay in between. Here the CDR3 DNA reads TGTGCCAGCGTAGTAACTTCAGGGTTGGCGAACACTGAAGCTTTCTTT. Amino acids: CASVVTSGLANTEAFF.

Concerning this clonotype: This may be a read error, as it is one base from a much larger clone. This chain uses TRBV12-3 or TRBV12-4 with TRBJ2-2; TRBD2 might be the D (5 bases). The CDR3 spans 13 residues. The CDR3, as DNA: TGTACCAGCAGTTTGAGACGGGGCGGGGAGCTGTTTTTT. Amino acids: CTSSLRRGGELFF.

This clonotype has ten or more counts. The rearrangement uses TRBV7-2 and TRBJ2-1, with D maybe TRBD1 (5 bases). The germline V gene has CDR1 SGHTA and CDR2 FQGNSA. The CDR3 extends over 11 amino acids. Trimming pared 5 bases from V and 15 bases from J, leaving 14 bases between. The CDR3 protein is CASSNFQRGFF. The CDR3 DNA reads TGTGCCAGCAGCAACTTCCAAAGGGGGTTCTTC.

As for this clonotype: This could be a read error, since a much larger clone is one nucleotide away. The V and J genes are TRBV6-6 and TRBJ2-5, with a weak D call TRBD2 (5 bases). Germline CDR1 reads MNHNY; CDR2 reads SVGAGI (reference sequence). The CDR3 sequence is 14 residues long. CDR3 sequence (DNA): TGTGCCACACTGACTGAGGATGACTGGGAGACCCAGAACTTC. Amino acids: CATLTEDDWETQNF.

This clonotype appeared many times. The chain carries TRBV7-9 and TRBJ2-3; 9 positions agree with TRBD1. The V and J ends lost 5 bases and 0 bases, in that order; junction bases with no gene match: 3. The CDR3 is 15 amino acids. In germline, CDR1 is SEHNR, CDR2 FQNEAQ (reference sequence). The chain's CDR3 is CASSGTGLSTDTQYF. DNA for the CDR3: TGTGCCAGCAGCGGGACAGGGTTAAGCACAGATACGCAGTATTTT.

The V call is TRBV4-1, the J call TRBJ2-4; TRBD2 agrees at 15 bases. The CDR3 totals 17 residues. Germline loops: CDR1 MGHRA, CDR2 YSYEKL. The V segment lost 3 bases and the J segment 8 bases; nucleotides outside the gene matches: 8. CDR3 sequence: CASSQGLAGGKYDIQYF. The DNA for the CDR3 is TGCGCCAGCAGCCAGGGACTAGCGGGAGGAAAGTACGACATTCAGTACTTC.

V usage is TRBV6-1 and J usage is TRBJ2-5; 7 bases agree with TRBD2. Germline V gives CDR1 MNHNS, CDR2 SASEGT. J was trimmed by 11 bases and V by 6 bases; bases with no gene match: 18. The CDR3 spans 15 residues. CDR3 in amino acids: CASSFIAGAPSEQYF. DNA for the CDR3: TGTGCCAGCAGCTTTATAGCGGGTGCCCCCAGTGAGCAGTACTTC.

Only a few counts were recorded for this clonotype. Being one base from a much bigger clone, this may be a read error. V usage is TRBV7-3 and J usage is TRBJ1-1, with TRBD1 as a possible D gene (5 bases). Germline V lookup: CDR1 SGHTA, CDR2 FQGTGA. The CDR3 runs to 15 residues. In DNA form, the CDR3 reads TGTGCCAGCAGCCAACCGGGACGGTTGAACACTGAAGATTTCTTT. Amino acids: CASSQPGRLNTEDFF. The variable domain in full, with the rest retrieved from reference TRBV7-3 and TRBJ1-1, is GAGVSQTPSNKVTEKGKYVELRCDPISGHTALYWYRQSLGQGPEFLIYFQGTGAADDSGLPNDRFFAVRPEGSVSTLKIQRTERGDSAVYLCASSQPGRLNTEDFFGQGTRLTVV.

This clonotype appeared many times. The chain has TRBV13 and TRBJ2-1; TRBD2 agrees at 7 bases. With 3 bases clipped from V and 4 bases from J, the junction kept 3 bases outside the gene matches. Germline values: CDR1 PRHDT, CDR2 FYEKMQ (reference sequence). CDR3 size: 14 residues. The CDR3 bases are TGTGCCAGCAGCTTGGGCGGGGGATACAATGAGCAGTTCTTC. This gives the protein CASSLGGGYNEQFF.

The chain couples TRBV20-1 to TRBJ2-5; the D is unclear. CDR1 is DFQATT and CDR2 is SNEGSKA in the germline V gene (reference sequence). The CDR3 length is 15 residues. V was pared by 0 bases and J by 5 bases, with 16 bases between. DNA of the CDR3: TGCAGTGCTAGAGATCTCAAGAGTCCGGCCGAGACCCAGTACTTC. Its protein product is CSARDLKSPAETQYF.

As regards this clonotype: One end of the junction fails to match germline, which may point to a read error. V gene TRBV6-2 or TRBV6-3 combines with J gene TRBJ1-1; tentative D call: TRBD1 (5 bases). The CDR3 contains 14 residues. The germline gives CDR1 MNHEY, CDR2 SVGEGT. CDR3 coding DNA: TGTGCCAGCAGTCAAGGGGCCATGAACACTGAAGCCTTCTTT. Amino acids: CASSQGAMNTEAFF.

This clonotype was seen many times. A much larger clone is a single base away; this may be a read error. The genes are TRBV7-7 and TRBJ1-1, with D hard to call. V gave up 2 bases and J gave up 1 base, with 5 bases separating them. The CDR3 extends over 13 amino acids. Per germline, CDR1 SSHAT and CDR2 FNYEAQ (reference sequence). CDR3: CASSLTSNTEAFF. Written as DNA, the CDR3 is TGTGCCAGCAGCTTAACTTCGAACACTGAAGCTTTCTTT.

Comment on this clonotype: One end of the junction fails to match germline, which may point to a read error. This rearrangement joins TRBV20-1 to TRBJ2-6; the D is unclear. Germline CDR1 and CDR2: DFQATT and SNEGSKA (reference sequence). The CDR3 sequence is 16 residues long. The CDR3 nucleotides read TGCAGTGCTACAAAAGCAGGCGCCTCTGGGACCAACGTCCTGACTTTC. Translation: CSATKAGASGTNVLTF.

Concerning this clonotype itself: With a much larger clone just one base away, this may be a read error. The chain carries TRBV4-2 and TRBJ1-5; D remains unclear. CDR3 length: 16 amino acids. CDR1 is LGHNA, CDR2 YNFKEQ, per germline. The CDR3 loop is CASSQDLSVGNEPQHF. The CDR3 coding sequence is TGTGCCAGCAGCCAAGATCTTTCCGTCGGCAATGAGCCCCAGCATTTT.

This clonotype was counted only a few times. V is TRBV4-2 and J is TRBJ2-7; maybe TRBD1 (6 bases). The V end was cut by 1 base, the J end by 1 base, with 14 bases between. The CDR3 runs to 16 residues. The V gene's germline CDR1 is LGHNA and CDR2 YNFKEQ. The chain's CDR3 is CASSQAGRGWSYEQYF. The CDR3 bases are TGTGCCAGCAGCCAAGCAGGCAGGGGATGGTCCTACGAGCAGTACTTC.